What follows are 18 T cell receptor beta chains derived from one specimen sequenced in a study of cytomegalovirus exposure and HLA in healthy donors. Primers for the PCR totalled 60 Vbeta and 13 Jbeta. Libraries were prepared by immunoSEQ multiplex PCR; TCRdb keeps only in-frame clonotypes and omits some of them. The sample carries about 85,000 clones, over 70% recorded once. Sequenced material: PBMCs. Source of these receptors: a woman aged 45 to 65 in good health and CMV-seropositive.

The chain has TRBV11-3 and TRBJ1-1, with D perhaps TRBD1 (5 bases). CDR1 is SGHNT and CDR2 is YENEEA in the germline V gene. Trimming took 1 base from V and 4 from J, leaving 13 bases between them. This CDR3 has 15 amino acids. DNA for the CDR3: TGTGCCAGCAGCTTAGCGGCAGGGATGGTCACTGAAGCTTTCTTT. Its protein product is CASSLAAGMVTEAFF.

J is TRBJ1-1 and V is TRBV6-5; D is undetermined. CDR3 size: 12 residues. Per the germline V gene, CDR1 is MNHEY and CDR2 is SVGAGI. V was shortened by 6 bases and J by 6 bases, with 11 bases between the two germline ends. The CDR3 loop reads CASSPDNAEAFF. The CDR3 nucleotides are TGTGCCAGCAGCCCTGACAACGCTGAAGCTTTCTTT.

The chain has TRBV11-2 and TRBJ2-7, with TRBD2 matching over 11 bases. CDR1 and CDR2 from the germline V gene are SGHAT and FQNNGV. CDR3 size: 15 residues. V lost 3 bases, J lost 3 bases, and 4 bases stayed unmatched. The CDR3 nucleotides are TGTGCCAGCAGCTTGTCCGGGACTAGCGGCTACGAGCAGTACTTC. Translating gives CASSLSGTSGYEQYF.

V gene TRBV27 combines with J gene TRBJ2-3; D call uncertain. This CDR3 contains 11 residues. V lost 3 bases, J lost 5 bases, and 3 bases lay in between. From germline, CDR1 is MNHEY and CDR2 SMNVEV (reference sequence). Here the CDR3 DNA reads TGTGCCAGCAGTTTCAAAGATACGCAGTATTTT. Its translation is CASSFKDTQYF.

This clone has only a few counts. The CDR3 does not close with the conserved phenylalanine or tryptophan, likely indicating a read error. No DNA is shown, since the ends of the CDR3 on it are uncertain; the CDR3 is the one TCRdb lists. The chain uses TRBV5-5 and TRBJ1-1. Counting both end residues, the CDR3 totals 13 amino acids. Per the germline V gene, CDR1 is SGHKS and CDR2 is YYEKEE (reference sequence). The CDR3 loop reads CASSPGPGTGASI.

The J gene is TRBJ2-4, the V gene TRBV30, with TRBD1 matching 8 bases. The CDR3 runs to 12 residues. The germline V gene encodes CDR1 GTSNPN and CDR2 SVGIG (reference sequence). The V and J ends lost 5 bases and 6 bases, in that order; junction bases with no gene match: 3. The CDR3 region is CAWGQGTNIQYF. The CDR3 DNA is TGTGCCTGGGGACAGGGCACAAACATTCAGTACTTC.

The V call is TRBV18, the J call TRBJ1-3; 7 bases are a match to TRBD1. With 3 bases clipped from V and 2 bases from J, the junction kept 1 base outside the gene matches. The CDR3 is made up of 14 amino acids. CDR1 KGHSH and CDR2 LQKENI come from the germline V gene. CDR3 DNA: TGTGCCAGCTCACCGGGGACAGCTGGAAACACCATATATTTT. It yields the protein CASSPGTAGNTIYF.

V usage is TRBV6-5 and J usage is TRBJ2-1, with 7 positions matching TRBD1. The V and J ends lost 3 bases and 8 bases, in that order; junction bases with no gene match: 7. The CDR3 runs to 14 residues. Germline V gene sequence: CDR1 MNHEY, CDR2 SVGAGI. The CDR3 sequence: CASSYRQGRDEQFF. CDR3 in DNA: TGTGCCAGCAGTTATAGACAGGGCCGGGATGAGCAGTTCTTC.

The chain is built from TRBV4-2 and TRBJ1-2; TRBD1 aligns across 8 bases. The CDR3 extends over 15 amino acids. Germline V gene data show CDR1 as LGHNA and CDR2 as YNFKEQ. Trimming removed 0 bases from V and 1 base from J; junction bases left unmatched: 1. The CDR3 is CASSQETGGNYGYTF. CDR3 sequence (DNA): TGTGCCAGCAGCCAAGAAACAGGGGGTAACTATGGCTACACCTTC.

The rearrangement uses TRBV6-1 and TRBJ1-1; D might be TRBD1 (5 bases). The CDR3 runs to 13 residues. Per the germline V gene, CDR1 is MNHNS and CDR2 is SASEGT. Trimming removed 7 bases from V and 0 bases from J, with 9 bases in between. Here the CDR3 DNA reads TGTGCCAGCAAGGGGCAGCTGAACACTGAAGCTTTCTTT. Translation gives CASKGQLNTEAFF.

This chain links TRBV5-5 with TRBJ1-4, with D perhaps matching TRBD1 (5 bases). V was shortened by 3 bases and J by 8 bases, with 8 bases between the two germline ends. Germline V lookup: CDR1 SGHKS, CDR2 YYEKEE (reference sequence). This CDR3 region has 12 residues. CDR3 residues: CASSYHREKLFF. The CDR3 nucleotides are TGTGCCAGCAGCTACCACAGGGAAAAACTGTTTTTT.

The chain links TRBV4-1 to TRBJ2-1; 7 bases map to TRBD2. Germline V gene data show CDR1 as MGHRA and CDR2 as YSYEKL. The CDR3 covers 15 residues. V trimming: 4 bases; J trimming: 6 bases; junction bases outside the gene matches: 9. The CDR3 DNA is TGCGCCAGCAGCCCGTGGCTAGCGGACCTCAATGAGCAGTTCTTC. This codes for CASSPWLADLNEQFF.

V and J are TRBV14 and TRBJ2-1; 11 nucleotides line up with TRBD2. The CDR3 totals 18 residues. V lost 2 bases and J lost 3; bases outside the gene matches: 9. CDR1 and CDR2 (germline): SGHDN, FVKESK. This CDR3 reads CASSQLVSGGAIYNEQFF. The CDR3 nucleotides read TGTGCCAGCAGCCAACTGGTTAGCGGGGGGGCTATCTACAATGAGCAGTTCTTC.

This clone was recorded a few times. The chain recombines TRBV5-1 with TRBJ1-4, with 7 bases matching TRBD1. Per the germline V gene, CDR1 is SGHRS and CDR2 is YFSETQ. There are 14 residues in the CDR3. After removal of 5 bases from V and 4 bases from J, the junction contained 5 bases not matched to a gene. CDR3 DNA: TGCGCCAGCAGGGGGGGACAGATTAATGAAAAACTGTTTTTT. It translates to CASRGGQINEKLFF.

This clone was detected a few times. The CDR3 is CASSQLHGGVTGGKRTYNEQFF. The DNA for the CDR3 is TGCGCCAGCAGCCAACTTCACGGGGGGGTGACAGGGGGTAAAAGAACCTACAATGAGCAGTTCTTC. The chain is built from TRBV4-1 and TRBJ2-1, with a tentative D call TRBD1 (9 bases). Germline V lookup: CDR1 MGHRA, CDR2 YSYEKL. Trimming took off 2 bases at V and 2 bases at J, with 31 bases between the two ends. The CDR3 consists of 22 residues.

The chain combines TRBV5-6 with TRBJ1-6, with a weak D call TRBD1 (6 bases). Trimming took 4 bases from V and 10 from J, leaving 24 bases between them. Per germline, CDR1 SGHDT and CDR2 YYEEEE. The CDR3 spans 17 residues. The CDR3, as DNA: TGTGCCAGCAGCGGGGGGGCTGTGGGCAGGGTTGGCTCACCCCTCCACTTT. Translating gives CASSGGAVGRVGSPLHF.

Comment on this clone: An end of the junction differs from the germline gene, which may be a read error. The chain links TRBV7-9 to TRBJ2-3, with unresolved D. This CDR3 region has 12 residues. Germline assignment: CDR1 SEHNR and CDR2 FQNEAQ (reference sequence). The DNA of the CDR3 is TGTTCCAGCAGCCCGGGCACAGATACGCAGTATTTT. This translates into CSSSPGTDTQYF.

The rearrangement uses TRBV6-1 and TRBJ1-1; D gene uncertain. The CDR3 covers 14 residues. Germline V lookup: CDR1 MNHNS, CDR2 SASEGT. Trimming pared 5 bases from V and 5 bases from J, leaving 15 bases between. CDR3 sequence: CASSSTGVGTEAFF. The CDR3 DNA follows: TGTGCCAGCAGTAGTACGGGAGTTGGAACTGAAGCTTTCTTT.